This TCR beta chain is from a study of blood T cells in healthy people across ages. General observations from the study: Researchers said unsorted PBMCs prevented a conclusive naive versus antigen-experienced comparison.

A sample-barcoded 5' primer and a J-beta primer mix were used in a second PCR of roughly 7 to 12 cycles. Every sample gave at least 3 million paired-end reads containing CDR3. One entry per CDR3 protein, called by TCRdb with MiXCR from the 5' RACE reads. The repertoire holds roughly 560,000 distinct CDR3 sequences, with 24% as singletons. Concerning this clonotype itself: Its target is unknown.

V lost 0 bases, J lost 1 base, and 13 bases lay in between. The CDR3 consists of 17 residues. The germline V gene encodes CDR1 MNHEY and CDR2 SVGEGT. In addition, the sample was reused for a study of T cells of mothers and their children.

The specimen was blood. This sequence was found in a boy aged 5-17 years in good health. The chain combines TRBV6-2 or TRBV6-3 with TRBJ1-5; D uncertain. For the CDR3, the DNA is TGTGCCAGCAGTTACTCGACCGCGGTTAGGAGCAATCAGCCCCAGCATTTT. Translating gives CASSYSTAVRSNQPQHF.